This entry features one T cell receptor beta chain sequence. This record belongs to a study of T cell repertoires in cytomegalovirus infection. Study as a whole: Indicated by public TCR beta signatures were CMV infection and matching HLA type.

Germline assignment: CDR1 SGHTA and CDR2 FQGNSA. The CDR3 has 15 amino acids. V was pared by 3 bases and J by 4 bases, with 6 bases of the junction left unmatched. TCRdb redid the calling of the reads with MiXCR, one entry per CDR3 protein. The sample records hundreds of thousands of distinct CDR3 sequences, 35% to 45% being singletons. The specimen was PBMCs. V gene TRBV7-2 combines with J gene TRBJ2-7, with 10 positions matching TRBD1. This clonotype was sampled from a human donor in good health (CMV status not recorded). Some clones in this sample may be carry-over from other donors' samples. The CDR3 spells CASSFAGTGEYEQYF. The CDR3 region has the DNA TGTGCCAGCAGCTTTGCAGGGACAGGGGAATACGAGCAGTACTTC.